This TCR beta chain was identified in a study of OX40 agonist ivuxolimab in advanced cancers. Study information: The study treated patients with ivuxolimab, an agonistic anti-OX40 (CD134) antibody.

The CDR3 totals 14 residues. Germline V gives CDR1 LNHDA, CDR2 SQIVND (reference sequence). V was pared by 4 bases and J by 5 bases, with 13 bases between. The table came from immunoSEQ multiplex PCR; TCRdb's copy has only in-frame clones and leaves some out. The table has 95,000 to 150,000 clones, about 93% seen once. This receptor was taken from an adult with an advanced solid tumor such as melanoma, head and neck, liver or kidney cancer. This chain connects TRBV19 to TRBJ2-3; tentatively, D is TRBD1 or TRBD2 (6 bases each). Sequencing used CD4+ or CD8+ T cells sorted from blood, obtained in a trial of the OX40 agonist ivuxolimab. CDR3 loop: CASSKWGAGDTQYF. The CDR3 nucleotides are TGTGCCAGTAGTAAATGGGGGGCTGGAGATACGCAGTATTTT.